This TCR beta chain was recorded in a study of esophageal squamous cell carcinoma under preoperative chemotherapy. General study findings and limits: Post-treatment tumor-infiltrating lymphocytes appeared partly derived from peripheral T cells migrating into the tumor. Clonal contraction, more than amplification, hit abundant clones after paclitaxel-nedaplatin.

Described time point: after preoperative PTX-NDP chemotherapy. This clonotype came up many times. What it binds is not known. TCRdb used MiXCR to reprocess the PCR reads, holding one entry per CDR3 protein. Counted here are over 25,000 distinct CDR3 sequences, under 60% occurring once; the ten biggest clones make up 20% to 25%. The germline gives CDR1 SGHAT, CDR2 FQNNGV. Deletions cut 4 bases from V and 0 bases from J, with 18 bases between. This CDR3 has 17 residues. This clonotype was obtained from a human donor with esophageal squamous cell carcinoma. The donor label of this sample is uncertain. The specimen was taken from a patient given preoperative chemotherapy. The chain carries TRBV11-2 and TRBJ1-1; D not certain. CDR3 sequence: CASSSLVVGRLNTEAFF. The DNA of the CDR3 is TGTGCCAGCAGCTCCCTCGTTGTCGGCAGGCTGAACACTGAAGCTTTCTTT. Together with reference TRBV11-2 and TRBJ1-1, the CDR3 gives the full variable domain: EAGVAQSPRYKIIEKRQSVAFWCNPISGHATLYWYQQILGQGPKLLIQFQNNGVVDDSQLPKDRFSAERLKGVDSTLKIQPAKLEDSAVYLCASSSLVVGRLNTEAFFGQGTRLTVV.